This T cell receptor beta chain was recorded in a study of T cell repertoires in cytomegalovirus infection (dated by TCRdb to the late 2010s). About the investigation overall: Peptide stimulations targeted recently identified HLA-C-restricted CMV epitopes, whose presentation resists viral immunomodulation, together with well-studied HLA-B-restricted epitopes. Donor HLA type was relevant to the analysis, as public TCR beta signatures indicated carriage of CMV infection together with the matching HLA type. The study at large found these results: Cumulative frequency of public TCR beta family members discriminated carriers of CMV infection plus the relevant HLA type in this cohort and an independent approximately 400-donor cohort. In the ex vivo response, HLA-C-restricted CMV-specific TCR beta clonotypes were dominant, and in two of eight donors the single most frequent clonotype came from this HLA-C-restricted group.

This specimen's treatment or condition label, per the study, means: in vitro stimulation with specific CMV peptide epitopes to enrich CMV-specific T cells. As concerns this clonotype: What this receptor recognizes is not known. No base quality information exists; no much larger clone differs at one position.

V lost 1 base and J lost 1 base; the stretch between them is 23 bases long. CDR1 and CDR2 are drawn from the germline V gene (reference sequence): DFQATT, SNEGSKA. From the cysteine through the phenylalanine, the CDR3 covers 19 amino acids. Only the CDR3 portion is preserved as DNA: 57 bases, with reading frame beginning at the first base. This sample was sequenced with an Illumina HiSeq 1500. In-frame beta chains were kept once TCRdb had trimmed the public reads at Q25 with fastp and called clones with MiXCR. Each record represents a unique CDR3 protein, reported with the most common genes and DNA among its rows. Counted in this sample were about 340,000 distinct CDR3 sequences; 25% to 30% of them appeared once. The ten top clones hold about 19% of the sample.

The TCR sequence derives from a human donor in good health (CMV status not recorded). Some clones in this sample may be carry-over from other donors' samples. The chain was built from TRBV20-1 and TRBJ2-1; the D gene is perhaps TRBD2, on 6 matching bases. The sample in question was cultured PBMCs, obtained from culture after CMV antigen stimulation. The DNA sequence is TGCAGTGCTAGAGGGTCCGGGGGAGGAGTATGGCGATCCTACAATGAGCAGTTCTTC. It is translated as CSARGSGGGVWRSYNEQFF.